A few counts support the clone carrying this T cell receptor beta chain. No antigen is known for it. V lost 8 bases and J lost 3, with 13 bases in between. Germline V lookup: CDR1 KGHSH, CDR2 LQKENI. The CDR3 extends over 13 amino acids. This sample is drawn from a study of graft-versus-host responses after intestinal transplantation. Profiling relied on immunoSEQ multiplex PCR, and the TCRdb table lists in-frame clones only, not all of them. The sample includes over 65,000 clones, 91% of them seen just once. The specimen comprised unstimulated CD4+ T cells sorted from spleen or lymph node cells, sampled before intestinal transplant. The rearrangement links TRBV18 to TRBJ1-1; weak D call: TRBD1 (6 bases). The origin of this receptor is a human donor who received an intestinal transplant. Written as DNA, the CDR3 is TGTGCCAGCACGACAGGAACTTACACTGAAGCTTTCTTT. Its translation is CASTTGTYTEAFF.